This is a list of T cell receptor beta chains from one sample in a study of control samples from healthy donors and cancer patients. The method was immunoSEQ multiplex PCR; TCRdb's version includes in-frame clones alone and lacks a portion of them. In the table there are around 200,000 clones, 90% to 95% of which are singletons. Material: blood. These receptors were obtained from a man aged 18-30 years in good health. Each CDR3 is given with its conserved first and last residue. The D gene is left open where the match is weak. Clone size appears in some rows only: once, few, many, or a class for an expanded clone.

>-|TRBV19|TRBJ1-4|-
CASSIGRRLNEKLFF
TGTGCCAGTAGTATCGGAAGACGCCTTAATGAAAAACTGTTTTTT
>-|TRBV18|TRBJ1-5|-
CASSPFDPAGNQPQHF
TGTGCCAGCTCACCTTTCGACCCGGCGGGCAATCAGCCCCAGCATTTT
>-|TRBV28|TRBJ1-2|-
CASTLGPSNYGYTF
TGTGCCAGCACTCTAGGCCCTAGTAACTATGGCTACACCTTC
>-|TRBV7-2|TRBJ2-3|-
CASTFGGLLMDTQYF
TGTGCCAGCACCTTCGGCGGGCTTTTAATGGATACGCAGTATTTT
>-|TRBV24-1|TRBJ1-2|-
CATSVGNYGYTF
TGTGCCACCAGTGTGGGGAACTATGGCTACACCTTC
>-|TRBV12-3/TRBV12-4|TRBJ1-5|-
CASSFVPNQPQHF
TGTGCCAGCAGTTTTGTCCCTAATCAGCCCCAGCATTTT
>-|TRBV24-1|TRBJ1-2|once
CATRDSRGGNGYTF
TGTGCCACCCGCGACTCCCGGGGGGGAAATGGCTACACCTTC
>-|TRBV6-6|TRBJ1-3|-
CASSRLFLDSSGNTIYF
TGTGCCAGCAGTCGCCTCTTCCTGGACAGCTCTGGAAACACCATATATTTT
>TRBD1|TRBV28|TRBJ2-2|once
CASFRPTGFGGELFF
TGTGCCAGCTTTCGGCCGACAGGGTTCGGCGGGGAGCTGTTTTTT
>TRBD1|TRBV5-1|TRBJ2-7|-
CASSLRDSGEQYF
TGCGCCAGCAGCTTGAGGGACAGCGGCGAGCAGTACTTC
>-|TRBV6-5|TRBJ1-2|once
CASSSGHLNGYTF
TGTGCCAGCAGTTCAGGACACCTGAATGGCTACACCTTC
>TRBD1|TRBV3-1/TRBV3-2|TRBJ1-2|-
CASSPQGAEYGYTF
TGTGCCAGCAGCCCCCAGGGGGCGGAATATGGCTACACCTTC
>-|TRBV7-8|TRBJ2-1|-
CASSLNMGRNEQFF
TGTGCCAGCAGCTTAAACATGGGACGCAATGAGCAGTTCTTC
>TRBD2|TRBV6-5|TRBJ2-1|-
CASSPVSGGNEQFF
TGTGCCAGCAGTCCCGTGAGCGGGGGGAATGAGCAGTTCTTC
>-|TRBV7-8|TRBJ1-1|-
CASTAEGMVYTEAFF
TGTGCCAGCACCGCGGAGGGCATGGTGTACACTGAAGCTTTCTTT